This T cell receptor (beta chain) appears in the sequencing data of a study of Ad26.COV2.S vaccination and SARS-CoV-2 variants. TCRdb's copy holds only in-frame clones and misses some; the assay was immunoSEQ multiplex PCR. The data hold about 350,000 clones, with around 90% observed a single time. On this clone: Its target is not known.

Study findings and constraints: Substantial breadth in spike-specific CD8+ and CD4+ T cell responses was reportedly seen after vaccination. The analyses of TCR breadth and depth may have understated the size of total T cell responses.

V lost 1 base and J 7 bases, leaving 8 bases between the germline ends. This CDR3 is 13 amino acids long. This clonotype was sampled from a human donor who had recovered from COVID-19. The chain uses TRBV12-3 or TRBV12-4 and TRBJ2-1; D might be TRBD1 (5 bases). The sequencing here drew on peripheral blood, taken after recovery from COVID-19. The CDR3 reads CASSLGNRNEQFF. The CDR3 bases are TGTGCCAGCAGTTTAGGAAACAGGAATGAGCAGTTCTTC.